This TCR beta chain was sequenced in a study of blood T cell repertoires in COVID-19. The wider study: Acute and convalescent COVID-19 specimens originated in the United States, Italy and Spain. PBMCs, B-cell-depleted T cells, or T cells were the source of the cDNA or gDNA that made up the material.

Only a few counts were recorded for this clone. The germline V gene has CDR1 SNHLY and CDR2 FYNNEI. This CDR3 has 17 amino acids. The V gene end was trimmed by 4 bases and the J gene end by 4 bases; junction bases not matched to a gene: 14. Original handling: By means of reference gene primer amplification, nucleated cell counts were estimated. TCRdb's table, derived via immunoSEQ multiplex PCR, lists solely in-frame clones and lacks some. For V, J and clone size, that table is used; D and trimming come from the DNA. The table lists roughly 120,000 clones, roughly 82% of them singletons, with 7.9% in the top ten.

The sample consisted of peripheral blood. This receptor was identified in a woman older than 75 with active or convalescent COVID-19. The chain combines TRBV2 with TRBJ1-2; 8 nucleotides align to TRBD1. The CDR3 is CASSGFLKDRVGYGYTF. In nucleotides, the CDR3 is TGTGCCAGCAGTGGATTCCTGAAGGACAGGGTCGGCTATGGCTACACCTTC.